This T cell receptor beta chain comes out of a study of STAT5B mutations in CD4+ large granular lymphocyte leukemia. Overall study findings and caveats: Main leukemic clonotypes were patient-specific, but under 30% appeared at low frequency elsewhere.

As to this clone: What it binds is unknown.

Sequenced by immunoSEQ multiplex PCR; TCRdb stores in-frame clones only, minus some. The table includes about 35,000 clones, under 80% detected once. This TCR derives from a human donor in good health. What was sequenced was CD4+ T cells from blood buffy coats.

CDR3 region: CASSTDGQGGNEQFF. Written as DNA, the CDR3 is TGTGCCAGCAGCACGGACGGACAGGGGGGGAATGAGCAGTTCTTC. V usage is TRBV11-2 and J usage is TRBJ2-1; 10 nucleotides agree with TRBD1. Germline CDR1 is SGHAT and CDR2 is FQNNGV. Trimming at V came to 5 bases and at J to 7 bases, leaving 8 bases not matched to a gene. CDR3 length: 15 amino acids.